One sample yielded the 4 T cell receptor beta chains listed below, sequenced in a study of blood T cell repertoires in COVID-19. Profiled with immunoSEQ multiplex PCR; TCRdb holds only in-frame clones, not every one. This sample has 300,000 to 500,000 clones; around nine tenths occur once, and the top ten carry 0.9% to 1%. Sequenced material: PBMCs or T cells enriched from blood (not recorded which). Source of these receptors: a woman in her 30s with acute COVID-19.

This clone was observed a few times. The CDR3 coding sequence is TGCGCCAGCAGCTTTGGATCCGGGACACAGTATGGCTACACCTTC. Protein: CASSFGSGTQYGYTF. The gene calls are TRBV5-1 and TRBJ1-2; the D gene is possibly TRBD1 (6 bases). Germline V gene data show CDR1 as SGHRS and CDR2 as YFSETQ. The V end lost 2 bases, the J end lost 5 bases, and 16 bases lay between the germline ends. The CDR3 loop spans 15 amino acids.

This chain uses TRBV5-4 with TRBJ1-2; a weak D match, TRBD1 (5 bases). The CDR3 runs to 13 residues. The V gene's germline CDR1 is SGHNT and CDR2 YYREEE (reference sequence). Trimming took off 6 bases at V and 5 bases at J, with 14 bases between the two ends. CDR3 residues: CASTAGIGYGYTF. CDR3 in DNA: TGTGCCAGCACTGCAGGGATTGGTTATGGCTACACCTTC.

The V and J genes are TRBV29-1 and TRBJ1-1, with D unresolved. The V and J ends lost 7 bases and 10 bases respectively, with 16 bases between them. The CDR3 sequence is 11 residues long. CDR1 and CDR2 from the germline V gene are SQVTM and ANQGSEA. The CDR3 DNA reads TGCAGCGCCCCCGTGGAGGGAATAGCTTTCTTT. Encoded protein: CSAPVEGIAFF.

The V call is TRBV9, the J call TRBJ2-7, with TRBD2 matching 9 bases. Germline V gene lookup returns CDR1 SGDLS and CDR2 YYNGEE. The CDR3 is made up of 14 amino acids. Trimming cost V 3 bases and J 6 bases; bases outside gene matches: 7. The CDR3 protein is CASSAGGGGREQYF. For the CDR3, the DNA is TGTGCCAGCAGCGCAGGCGGGGGGGGCCGCGAGCAGTACTTC.